The subject of this entry is one T cell receptor beta chain. Its antigen is not known. V was clipped by 5 bases and J by 1 base; unmatched bases: 7. Per the germline V gene, CDR1 is SGHTA and CDR2 is FQGNSA. CDR3 length equals 15 residues. The record originates from a study of Ad26.COV2.S vaccination and SARS-CoV-2 variants. Findings and caveats of the study: The study found higher spike-specific TCR breadth in vaccine than placebo recipients.

Profiled with immunoSEQ multiplex PCR; TCRdb holds only in-frame clones, not every one. The repertoire holds some 350,000 clones, about 92% seen once, with about 3.9% in the top ten. This receptor was taken from a human donor who had recovered from COVID-19. The chain links TRBV7-2 to TRBJ1-1, with TRBD1 matching over 7 bases. This material consisted of peripheral blood, taken after recovery from COVID-19. Written as DNA, the CDR3 is TGTGCCAGCAGCCCCGTCCGGACAGGGAACACTGAAGCTTTCTTT. Protein: CASSPVRTGNTEAFF. The full variable domain, completed using reference TRBV7-2 and TRBJ1-1, is GAGVSQSPSNKVTEKGKDVELRCDPISGHTALYWYRQSLGQGLEFLIYFQGNSAPDKSGLPSDRFSAERTGGSVSTLTIQRTQQEDSAVYLCASSPVRTGNTEAFFGQGTRLTVV.